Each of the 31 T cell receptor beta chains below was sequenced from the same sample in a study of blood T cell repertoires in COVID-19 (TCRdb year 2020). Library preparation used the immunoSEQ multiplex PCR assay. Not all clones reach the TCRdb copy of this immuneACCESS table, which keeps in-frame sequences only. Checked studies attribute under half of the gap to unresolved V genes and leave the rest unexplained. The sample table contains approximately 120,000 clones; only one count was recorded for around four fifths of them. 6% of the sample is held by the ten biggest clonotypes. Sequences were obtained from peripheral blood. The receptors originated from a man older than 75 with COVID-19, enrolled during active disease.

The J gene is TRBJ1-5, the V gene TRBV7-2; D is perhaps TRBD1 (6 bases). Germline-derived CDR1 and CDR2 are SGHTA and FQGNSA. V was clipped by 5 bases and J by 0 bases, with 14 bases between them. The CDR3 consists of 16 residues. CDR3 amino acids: CASSQRGGSSNQPQHF. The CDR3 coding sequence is TGTGCCAGCAGCCAGAGGGGGGGCAGTAGCAATCAGCCCCAGCATTTT.

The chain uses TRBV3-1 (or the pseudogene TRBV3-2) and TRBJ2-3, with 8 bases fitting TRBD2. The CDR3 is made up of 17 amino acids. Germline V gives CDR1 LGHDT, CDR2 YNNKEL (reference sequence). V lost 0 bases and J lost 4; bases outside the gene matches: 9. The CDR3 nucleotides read TGTGCCAGCAGCCAAGATTGGCCAGCGGGAGAAGCAGATACGCAGTATTTT. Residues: CASSQDWPAGEADTQYF.

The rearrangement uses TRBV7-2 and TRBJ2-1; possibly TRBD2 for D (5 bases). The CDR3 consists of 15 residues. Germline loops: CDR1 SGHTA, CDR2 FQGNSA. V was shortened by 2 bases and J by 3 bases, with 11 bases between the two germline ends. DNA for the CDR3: TGTGCCAGCAGCTTATCTAGGAGCGGCTACAATGAGCAGTTCTTC. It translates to CASSLSRSGYNEQFF.

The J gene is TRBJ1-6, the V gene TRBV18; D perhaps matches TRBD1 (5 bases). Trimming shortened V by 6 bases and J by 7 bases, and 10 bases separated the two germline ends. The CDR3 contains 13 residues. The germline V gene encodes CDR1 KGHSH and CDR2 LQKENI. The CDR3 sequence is CASSTGYNSPLHF. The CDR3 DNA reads TGTGCCAGCTCCACAGGTTACAATTCACCCCTCCACTTT.

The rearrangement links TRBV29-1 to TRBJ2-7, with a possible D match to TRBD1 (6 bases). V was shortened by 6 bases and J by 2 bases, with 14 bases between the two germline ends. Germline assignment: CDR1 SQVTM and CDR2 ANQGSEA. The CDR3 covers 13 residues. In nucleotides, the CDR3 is TGCAGCGTCCAATACAGGGTGCCCTACGAGCAGTACTTC. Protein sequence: CSVQYRVPYEQYF.

The CDR3 nucleotides read TGTGCCAGCAGCCCAGGGGGCACAACTAATGAAAAACTGTTTTTT. Amino acids: CASSPGGTTNEKLFF. The chain carries TRBV5-8 and TRBJ1-4, with 8 bases aligning to TRBD1. With V trimmed by 4 bases and J by 0 bases, 2 bases remained unmatched. The CDR3 totals 15 residues. From germline, CDR1 is SGHTS and CDR2 YDEGEE.

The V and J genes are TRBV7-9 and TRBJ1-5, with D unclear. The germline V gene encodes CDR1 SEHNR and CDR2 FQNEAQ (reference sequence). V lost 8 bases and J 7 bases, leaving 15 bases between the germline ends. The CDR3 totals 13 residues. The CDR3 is CASRKEGGQPQHF. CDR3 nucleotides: TGTGCCAGCCGAAAGGAGGGTGGGCAGCCCCAGCATTTT.

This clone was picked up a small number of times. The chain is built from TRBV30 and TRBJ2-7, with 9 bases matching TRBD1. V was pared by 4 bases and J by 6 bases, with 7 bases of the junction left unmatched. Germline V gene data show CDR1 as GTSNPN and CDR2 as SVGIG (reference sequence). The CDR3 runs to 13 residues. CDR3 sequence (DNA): TGTGCCTGGACGGGACAGGGTTTGGGCGAGCAGTACTTC. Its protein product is CAWTGQGLGEQYF.

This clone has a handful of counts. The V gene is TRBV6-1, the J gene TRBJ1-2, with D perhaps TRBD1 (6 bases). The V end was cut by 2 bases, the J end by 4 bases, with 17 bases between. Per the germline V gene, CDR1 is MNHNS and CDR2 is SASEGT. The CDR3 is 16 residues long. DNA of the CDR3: TGTGCCAGCAGTGAACAAGGGGGTAATTTAGGCTATGGCTACACCTTC. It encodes CASSEQGGNLGYGYTF.

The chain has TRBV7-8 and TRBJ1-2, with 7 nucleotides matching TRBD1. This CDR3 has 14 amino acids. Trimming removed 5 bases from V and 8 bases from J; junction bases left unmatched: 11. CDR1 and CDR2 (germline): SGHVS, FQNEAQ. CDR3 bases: TGTGCCAGCAGCCTCTGGACAGGCCTTATAGGCTACACCTTC. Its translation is CASSLWTGLIGYTF.

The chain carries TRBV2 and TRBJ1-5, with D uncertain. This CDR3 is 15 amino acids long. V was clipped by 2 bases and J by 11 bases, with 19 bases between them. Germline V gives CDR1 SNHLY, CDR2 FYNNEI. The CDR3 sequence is CASSESPGARIAQHF. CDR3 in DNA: TGTGCCAGCAGTGAATCCCCTGGAGCCCGGATAGCCCAGCATTTT.

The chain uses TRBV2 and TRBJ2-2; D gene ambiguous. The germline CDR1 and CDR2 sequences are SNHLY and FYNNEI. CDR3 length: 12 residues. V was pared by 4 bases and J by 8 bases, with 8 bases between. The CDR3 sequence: CASSVNLGELFF. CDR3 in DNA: TGTGCCAGCAGTGTAAATTTGGGGGAGCTGTTTTTT. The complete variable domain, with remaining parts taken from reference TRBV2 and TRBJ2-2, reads EPEVTQTPSHQVTQMGQEVILRCVPISNHLYFYWYRQILGQKVEFLVSFYNNEISEKSEIFDDQFSVERPDGSNFTLKIRSTKLEDSAMYFCASSVNLGELFFGEGSRLTVL.

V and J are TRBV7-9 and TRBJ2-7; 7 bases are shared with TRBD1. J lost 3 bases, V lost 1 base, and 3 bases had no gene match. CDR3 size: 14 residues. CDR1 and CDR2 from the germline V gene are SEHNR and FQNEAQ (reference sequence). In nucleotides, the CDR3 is TGTGCCAGCAGCTTAGGGGGACAGATCTACGAGCAGTACTTC. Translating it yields CASSLGGQIYEQYF.

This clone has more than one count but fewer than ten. CDR3 in amino acids: CASSEPGTGVYEQYF. CDR3 nucleotide sequence: TGCGCCAGCAGTGAGCCCGGGACAGGGGTTTACGAGCAGTACTTC. V and J are TRBV10-2 and TRBJ2-7; TRBD1 agrees at 10 bases. Trimming at V came to 2 bases and at J to 4 bases, leaving 5 bases not matched to a gene. The CDR3 extends over 15 amino acids. Germline CDR1 WSHSY, CDR2 SAAADI.

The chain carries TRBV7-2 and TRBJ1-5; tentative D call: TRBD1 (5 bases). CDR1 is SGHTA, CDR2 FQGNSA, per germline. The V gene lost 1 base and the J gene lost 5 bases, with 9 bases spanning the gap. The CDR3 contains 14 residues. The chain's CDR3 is CASSLEGLDQPQHF. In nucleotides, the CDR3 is TGTGCCAGCAGCTTAGAGGGGTTGGATCAGCCCCAGCATTTT.

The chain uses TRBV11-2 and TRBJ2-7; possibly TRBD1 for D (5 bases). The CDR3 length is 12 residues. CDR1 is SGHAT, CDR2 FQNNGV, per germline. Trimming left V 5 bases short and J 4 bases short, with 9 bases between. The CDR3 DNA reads TGTGCCAGCAGCCACCAGGGTTACGAGCAGTACTTC. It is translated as CASSHQGYEQYF.

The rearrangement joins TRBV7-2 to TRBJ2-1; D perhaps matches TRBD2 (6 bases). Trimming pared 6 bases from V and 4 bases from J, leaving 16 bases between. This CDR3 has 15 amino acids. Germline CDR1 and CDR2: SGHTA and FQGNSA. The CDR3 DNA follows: TGTGCCAGCAGTGTAGCTGGGACTCTGTACAATGAGCAGTTCTTC. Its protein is CASSVAGTLYNEQFF.

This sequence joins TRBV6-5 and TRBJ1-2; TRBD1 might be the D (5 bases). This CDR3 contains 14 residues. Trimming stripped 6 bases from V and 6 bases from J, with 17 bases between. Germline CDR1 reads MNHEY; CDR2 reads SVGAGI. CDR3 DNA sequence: TGTGCCAGCAGCCACGGACCGGGGGGTAATGGCTACACCTTC. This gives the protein CASSHGPGGNGYTF.

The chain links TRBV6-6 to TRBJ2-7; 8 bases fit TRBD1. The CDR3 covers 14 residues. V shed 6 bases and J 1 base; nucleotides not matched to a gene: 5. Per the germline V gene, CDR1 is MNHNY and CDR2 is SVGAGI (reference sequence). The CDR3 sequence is CASRMTGDSYEQYF. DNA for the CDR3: TGTGCCAGCAGGATGACAGGGGATTCCTACGAGCAGTACTTC.

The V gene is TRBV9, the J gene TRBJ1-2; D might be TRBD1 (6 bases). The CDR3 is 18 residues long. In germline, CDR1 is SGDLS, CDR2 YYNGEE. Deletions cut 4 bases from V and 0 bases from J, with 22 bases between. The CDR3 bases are TGTGCCAGCAGCCCGTATGTGGGGGCAGGCGCTACTAACTATGGCTACACCTTC. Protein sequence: CASSPYVGAGATNYGYTF.

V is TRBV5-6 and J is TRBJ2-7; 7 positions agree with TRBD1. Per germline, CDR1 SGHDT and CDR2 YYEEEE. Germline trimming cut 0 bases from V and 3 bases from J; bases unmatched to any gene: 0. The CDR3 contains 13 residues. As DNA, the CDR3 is TGTGCCAGCAGCTTGGACAGGGGCTACGAGCAGTACTTC. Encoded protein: CASSLDRGYEQYF.

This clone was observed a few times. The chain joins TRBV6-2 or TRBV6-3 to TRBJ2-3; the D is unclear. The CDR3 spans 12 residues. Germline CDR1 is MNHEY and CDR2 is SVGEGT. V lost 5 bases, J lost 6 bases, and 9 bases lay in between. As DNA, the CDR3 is TGTGCCAGCAGTATCTCCTCGGATACGCAGTATTTT. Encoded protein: CASSISSDTQYF.

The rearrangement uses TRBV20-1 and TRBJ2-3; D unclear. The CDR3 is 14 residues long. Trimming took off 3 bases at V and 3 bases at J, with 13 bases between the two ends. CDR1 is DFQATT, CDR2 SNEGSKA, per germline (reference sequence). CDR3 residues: CSASLSSWTDTQYF. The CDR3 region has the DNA TGCAGTGCTAGTCTTAGTAGTTGGACAGATACGCAGTATTTT.

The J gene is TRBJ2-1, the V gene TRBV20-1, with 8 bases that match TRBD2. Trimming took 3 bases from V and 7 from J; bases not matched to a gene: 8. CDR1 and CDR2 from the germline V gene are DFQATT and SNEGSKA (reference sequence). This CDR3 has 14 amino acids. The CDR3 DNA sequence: TGCAGTGCTAGTACAGCGGGAGAACGGAATGAGCAGTTCTTC. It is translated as CSASTAGERNEQFF.

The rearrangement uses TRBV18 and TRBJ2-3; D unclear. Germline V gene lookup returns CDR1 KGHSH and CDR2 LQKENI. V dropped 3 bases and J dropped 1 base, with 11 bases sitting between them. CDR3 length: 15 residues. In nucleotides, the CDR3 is TGTGCCAGCTCACCCCGGTTAGGAGGCACAGATACGCAGTATTTT. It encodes CASSPRLGGTDTQYF.

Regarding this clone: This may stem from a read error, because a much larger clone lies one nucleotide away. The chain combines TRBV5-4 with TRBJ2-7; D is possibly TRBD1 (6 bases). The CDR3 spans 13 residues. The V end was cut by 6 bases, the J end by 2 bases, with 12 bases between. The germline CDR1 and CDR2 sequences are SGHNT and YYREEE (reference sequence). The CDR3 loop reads CASNFDRTYEQYF. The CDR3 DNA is TGTGCCAGCAACTTTGACAGGACCTACGAGCAGTACTTC. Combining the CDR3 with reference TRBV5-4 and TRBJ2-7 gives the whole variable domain ETGVTQSPTHLIKTRGQQVTLRCSSQSGHNTVSWYQQALGQGPQFIFQYYREEENGRGNFPPRFSGLQFPNYSSELNVNALELDDSALYLCASNFDRTYEQYFGPGTRLTVT.

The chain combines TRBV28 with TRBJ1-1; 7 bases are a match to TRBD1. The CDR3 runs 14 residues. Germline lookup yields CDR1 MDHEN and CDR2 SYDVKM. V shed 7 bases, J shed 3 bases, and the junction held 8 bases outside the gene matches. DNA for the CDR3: TGTGCCAGCACCCGGGACAGTCTTTACACTGAAGCTTTCTTT. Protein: CASTRDSLYTEAFF.

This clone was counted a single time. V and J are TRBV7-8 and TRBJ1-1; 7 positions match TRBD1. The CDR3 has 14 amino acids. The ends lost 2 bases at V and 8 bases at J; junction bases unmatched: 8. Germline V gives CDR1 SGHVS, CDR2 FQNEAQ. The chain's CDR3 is CASSLTRGLEEAFF. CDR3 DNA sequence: TGTGCCAGCAGCTTAACTAGGGGGCTGGAAGAAGCTTTCTTT. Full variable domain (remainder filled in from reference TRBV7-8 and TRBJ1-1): GAGVSQSPRYKVAKRGQDVALRCDPISGHVSLFWYQQALGQGPEFLTYFQNEAQLDKSGLPSDRFFAERPEGSVSTLKIQRTQQEDSAVYLCASSLTRGLEEAFFGQGTRLTVV.

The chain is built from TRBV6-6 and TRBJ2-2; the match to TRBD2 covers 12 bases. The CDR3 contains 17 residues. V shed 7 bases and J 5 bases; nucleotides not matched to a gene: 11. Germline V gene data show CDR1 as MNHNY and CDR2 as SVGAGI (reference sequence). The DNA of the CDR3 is TGTGCCAGCACTCGATTCCCCGGGACTAGCGGGACCGGGGAGCTGTTTTTT. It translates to CASTRFPGTSGTGELFF.

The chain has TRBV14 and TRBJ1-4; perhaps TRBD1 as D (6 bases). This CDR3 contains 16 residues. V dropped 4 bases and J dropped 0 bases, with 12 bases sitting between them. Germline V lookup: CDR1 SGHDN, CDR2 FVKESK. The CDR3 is CASSPGQSSTNEKLFF. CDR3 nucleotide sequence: TGTGCCAGCAGCCCCGGACAGAGCTCAACTAATGAAAAACTGTTTTTT.

CDR3 in DNA: TGTGCCAGCAGGCTGGGGCCCAACACAGATACGCAGTATTTT. It is translated as CASRLGPNTDTQYF. The rearrangement uses TRBV6-6 and TRBJ2-3; D possibly corresponds to TRBD1 (5 bases). V lost 6 bases, J lost 2 bases, and 12 bases lay in between. CDR3 length equals 14 residues. Germline values: CDR1 MNHNY, CDR2 SVGAGI (reference sequence).